Listed here are 16 T cell receptor beta chains from one sample, sequenced in a study of T cell responses to AZD1222 COVID-19 vaccine. Only in-frame clones appear in the TCRdb table, and some are missing; sequencing was by immunoSEQ multiplex PCR. The table includes roughly 130,000 clones, roughly nine tenths detected once. Here the sequenced sample was peripheral blood, taken on day 0 of AZD1222 vaccination. These receptors originate from an adult in good health.

The chain links TRBV10-3 to TRBJ2-6; no firm D call. This CDR3 is built from 13 residues. Trimming pared 0 bases from V and 8 bases from J, leaving 5 bases between. From germline, CDR1 is ENHRY and CDR2 SYGVKD. CDR3 bases: TGTGCCATCAGTGAGTCCGGTTCCAACGTCCTGACTTTC. Its protein is CAISESGSNVLTF.

The chain combines TRBV5-1 with TRBJ1-1; a possible D gene is TRBD1 (5 bases). Deletions cut 0 bases from V and 6 bases from J, with 9 bases between. CDR3 length: 13 residues. Germline V gene data show CDR1 as SGHRS and CDR2 as YFSETQ. In DNA form, the CDR3 reads TGCGCCAGCAGCTTGGAAGGGGAAGCTGAAGCTTTCTTT. This encodes CASSLEGEAEAFF.

The genes are TRBV28 and TRBJ2-2, with D possibly TRBD2 on 6 matching bases. The CDR3 spans 12 residues. The V and J ends lost 9 bases and 3 bases respectively, with 8 bases between them. Germline V lookup: CDR1 MDHEN, CDR2 SYDVKM. The CDR3 here is CASTGDTGELFF. CDR3 bases: TGTGCCAGTACGGGGGACACCGGGGAGCTGTTTTTT.

J is TRBJ1-2 and V is TRBV27; 11 bases map to TRBD1. Trimming cost V 4 bases and J 7 bases; bases outside gene matches: 17. This CDR3 has 18 residues. Germline V CDR1 and CDR2: MNHEY, SMNVEV (reference sequence). CDR3 loop: CASSSPSGTGGSLRGYTF. CDR3 DNA: TGTGCCAGCAGTTCCCCAAGCGGGACAGGGGGGTCCCTACGTGGCTACACCTTC.

Points on this clone: Other nucleotide sequences from this sample produce the same CDR3. The chain recombines TRBV30 with TRBJ1-3, with D tentatively TRBD1 (5 bases). Trimming took off 3 bases at V and 1 base at J, with 13 bases between the two ends. The CDR3 is 15 amino acids. Germline lookup yields CDR1 GTSNPN and CDR2 SVGIG (reference sequence). The CDR3 coding sequence is TGTGCCTGGAGCTCATGGGGGGGATCTGGAAACACCATATATTTT. Its protein product is CAWSSWGGSGNTIYF.

The chain links TRBV7-6 to TRBJ1-5; TRBD1 aligns across 8 bases. The germline gives CDR1 SGHVS, CDR2 FNYEAQ. This CDR3 region has 17 residues. Unmatched junction bases numbered 7, after V lost 0 bases and J lost 3 bases. CDR3 in DNA: TGTGCCAGCAGCTTAGCCCAGGGACAGGTTCCCAATCAGCCCCAGCATTTT. This gives the protein CASSLAQGQVPNQPQHF. Full variable domain (outside the CDR3, taken from reference TRBV7-6 and TRBJ1-5): GAGVSQSPRYKVTKRGQDVALRCDPISGHVSLYWYRQALGQGPEFLTYFNYEAQQDKSGLPNDRFSAERPEGSISTLTIQRTEQRDSAMYRCASSLAQGQVPNQPQHFGDGTRLSIL.

V and J are TRBV5-1 and TRBJ1-1, with TRBD1 as a possible D gene (5 bases). V was clipped by 0 bases and J by 11 bases, with 17 bases between them. The CDR3 is 14 residues long. Germline V gives CDR1 SGHRS, CDR2 YFSETQ. CDR3 in DNA: TGCGCCAGCAGCTTGGGAGGCGAGGGGCTGCGGGCTTTCTTT. Translation: CASSLGGEGLRAFF.

The CDR3: CAWTPGTGEGFYEQYF. The CDR3 DNA reads TGTGCCTGGACCCCCGGGACAGGGGAGGGCTTCTACGAGCAGTACTTC. The V call is TRBV30, the J call TRBJ2-7, with 10 bases fitting TRBD1. The CDR3 length is 16 residues. Germline lookup yields CDR1 GTSNPN and CDR2 SVGIG (reference sequence). V lost 4 bases to trimming and J lost 3 bases; unmatched junction nucleotides: 12. The variable domain in full, completed from reference TRBV30 and TRBJ2-7, reads SQTIHQWPATLVQPVGSPLSLECTVEGTSNPNLYWYRQAAGRGLQLLFYSVGIGQISSEVPQNLSASRPQDRQFILSSKKLLLSDSGFYLCAWTPGTGEGFYEQYFGPGTRLTVT.

Comment on this clone: The same CDR3 also results from other DNA sequences found in this sample. The chain combines TRBV5-1 with TRBJ2-1, with 8 bases identical to TRBD2. Germline V gene sequence: CDR1 SGHRS, CDR2 YFSETQ. The CDR3 is made up of 15 amino acids. V shed 5 bases and J 4 bases; nucleotides not matched to a gene: 8. The CDR3 protein is CASSPGLAGYNEQFF. CDR3 bases: TGCGCCAGCAGTCCTGGACTAGCAGGATACAATGAGCAGTTCTTC.

The chain is built from TRBV29-1 and TRBJ2-2; D might be TRBD2 (7 bases). V was clipped by 3 bases and J by 5 bases, with 13 bases between them. Germline V gives CDR1 SQVTM, CDR2 ANQGSEA. This CDR3 has 14 amino acids. The CDR3 sequence: CSVDTGGRTGELFF. The CDR3 DNA sequence: TGCAGCGTTGATACGGGGGGCAGGACCGGGGAGCTGTTTTTT.

The chain couples TRBV19 to TRBJ2-1; TRBD2 matches at 9 bases. V dropped 4 bases and J dropped 7; count of bases not matched to a gene: 11. The CDR3 covers 16 residues. Germline CDR1 is LNHDA and CDR2 is SQIVND (reference sequence). The CDR3 protein is CASSTPGGRAENEQFF. CDR3 sequence (DNA): TGTGCCAGTAGTACCCCAGGCGGGAGGGCAGAGAATGAGCAGTTCTTC.

The chain employs TRBV7-3 and TRBJ2-2; D ambiguous. The germline CDR1 and CDR2 sequences are SGHTA and FQGTGA. This CDR3 region has 11 residues. V gave up 2 bases and J gave up 7 bases, with 2 bases separating them. The CDR3 DNA reads as TGTGCCAGCAGCTTAGACGGGGAGCTGTTTTTT. This translates into CASSLDGELFF. The full variable domain, in which reference TRBV7-3 and TRBJ2-2 provide the parts outside the CDR3, is GAGVSQTPSNKVTEKGKYVELRCDPISGHTALYWYRQSLGQGPEFLIYFQGTGAADDSGLPNDRFFAVRPEGSVSTLKIQRTERGDSAVYLCASSLDGELFFGEGSRLTVL.

The chain carries TRBV29-1 and TRBJ2-5; D ambiguous. This CDR3 has 12 residues. Trimming removed 7 bases from V and 3 bases from J, with 12 bases in between. Germline assignment: CDR1 SQVTM and CDR2 ANQGSEA. CDR3 DNA sequence: TGCAGCGCTAGTCCGGATGAAGAGACCCAGTACTTC. Translation gives CSASPDEETQYF.

This chain joins TRBV28 and TRBJ1-5; D unclear. The germline gives CDR1 MDHEN, CDR2 SYDVKM. Trimming shortened V by 1 base and J by 7 bases, and 5 bases separated the two germline ends. The CDR3 extends over 12 amino acids. In DNA form, the CDR3 reads TGTGCCAGCAGTTTATTGACCCAGCCCCAGCATTTT. It encodes CASSLLTQPQHF.

The gene calls are TRBV30 and TRBJ1-6, with 8 bases matching TRBD1. Germline values: CDR1 GTSNPN, CDR2 SVGIG (reference sequence). V was clipped by 0 bases and J by 0 bases; unmatched bases: 4. The CDR3 extends over 17 amino acids. CDR3 protein: CAWSVDRGTSYNSPLHF. As DNA, the CDR3 is TGTGCCTGGAGTGTCGACAGGGGCACCTCCTATAATTCACCCCTCCACTTT.

The genes are TRBV19 and TRBJ2-7; 9 bases map to TRBD2. V dropped 3 bases and J dropped 0; count of bases not matched to a gene: 3. CDR3 length equals 15 residues. CDR1 is LNHDA, CDR2 SQIVND, per germline (reference sequence). The CDR3 DNA sequence: TGTGCCAGTAGTATTTCTAGCGGGGCCTCCTACGAGCAGTACTTC. Protein product: CASSISSGASYEQYF.